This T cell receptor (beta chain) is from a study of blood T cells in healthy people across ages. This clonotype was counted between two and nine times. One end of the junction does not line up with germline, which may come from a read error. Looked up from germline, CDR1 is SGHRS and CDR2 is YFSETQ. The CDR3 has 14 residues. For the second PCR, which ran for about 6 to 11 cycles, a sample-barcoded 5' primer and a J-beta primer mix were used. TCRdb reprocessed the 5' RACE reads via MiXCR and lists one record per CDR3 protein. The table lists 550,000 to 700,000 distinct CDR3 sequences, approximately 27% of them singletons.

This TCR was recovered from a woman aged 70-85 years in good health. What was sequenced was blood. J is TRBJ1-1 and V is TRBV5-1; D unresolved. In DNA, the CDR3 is TGTGCCAGCAGCGCCGGAACAGCGAACACTGAAGCTTTCTTT. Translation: CASSAGTANTEAFF.